The 21 T cell receptor beta chains given below trace back to one sample, sequenced in a study of blood T cell repertoires in COVID-19 (dated by TCRdb to between 2020 and 2021). Library method: the immunoSEQ multiplex PCR assay. The table was pulled from immuneACCESS by TCRdb, which kept in-frame rearrangements only. Such tables lose some clones; where checked, under half of the loss comes from unresolved V genes, and the rest has no known cause. Across this sample there are about 49,000 clones, with roughly 79% seen only once. The top ten constitute about a fifth of the sample. The sequenced sample consisted of peripheral blood. The receptors derive from an elderly woman with COVID-19, enrolled during active disease.

V usage is TRBV5-1 and J usage is TRBJ2-3; weak D call: TRBD2 (6 bases). CDR3 length: 14 residues. Germline CDR1 SGHRS, CDR2 YFSETQ. V was shortened by 0 bases and J by 1 base, with 6 bases between the two germline ends. CDR3 sequence: CASSLAGGTDTQYF. In DNA, the CDR3 is TGCGCCAGCAGCTTGGCGGGGGGCACAGATACGCAGTATTTT.

V gene TRBV7-3 combines with J gene TRBJ1-4; weak D call: TRBD1 (6 bases). This CDR3 comprises 14 residues. V was pared by 5 bases and J by 5 bases, with 12 bases between. The germline gives CDR1 SGHTA, CDR2 FQGTGA. The CDR3 DNA reads TGTGCCAGCAGCCCACAGGGTCAAAATGAAAAACTGTTTTTT. It encodes CASSPQGQNEKLFF.

The V call is TRBV11-1, the J call TRBJ1-1; D might be TRBD1 (6 bases). V lost 7 bases, J lost 0 bases, and 12 bases lay in between. The CDR3 totals 14 residues. Germline lookup yields CDR1 SGHAT and CDR2 FQDESV (reference sequence). CDR3 DNA sequence: TGTGCCAGCATACGGGACAACATGAACACTGAAGCTTTCTTT. Encoded protein: CASIRDNMNTEAFF.

The chain combines TRBV10-2 with TRBJ2-1; 11 bases map to TRBD2. Trimming took 4 bases from V and 10 from J; bases not matched to a gene: 9. The CDR3 runs to 15 residues. From germline, CDR1 is WSHSY and CDR2 SAAADI. For the CDR3, the DNA is TGCGCCAGCAGTGTTACTAGCGGGAGTCTCCGCGAGCAGTTCTTC. Its protein product is CASSVTSGSLREQFF.

The chain links TRBV7-2 to TRBJ1-6; possibly TRBD1 for D (6 bases). Germline CDR1 and CDR2: SGHTA and FQGNSA. This CDR3 is built from 16 residues. V gave up 5 bases and J gave up 5 bases, with 16 bases separating them. CDR3 residues: CASSETGKSNNSPLHF. As DNA, the CDR3 is TGTGCCAGCAGCGAAACAGGGAAGTCTAATAATTCACCCCTCCACTTT.

The J gene is TRBJ2-1, the V gene TRBV20-1; D ambiguous. The CDR3 is made up of 10 amino acids. Germline V gene lookup returns CDR1 DFQATT and CDR2 SNEGSKA (reference sequence). V was shortened by 4 bases and J by 8 bases, with 6 bases between the two germline ends. The CDR3 reads CSANGYEQFF. CDR3 nucleotide sequence: TGCAGTGCTAACGGGTATGAGCAGTTCTTC.

The V and J genes are TRBV7-9 and TRBJ1-2, with D uncertain. CDR1 and CDR2 (germline): SEHNR, FQNEAQ (reference sequence). Trimming removed 1 base from V and 7 bases from J, with 13 bases in between. The CDR3 is made up of 14 amino acids. CDR3 protein: CASSLVSLVAGYTF. CDR3 coding DNA: TGTGCCAGCAGCTTAGTGTCTCTCGTGGCTGGCTACACCTTC. Supplemented by reference TRBV7-9 and TRBJ1-2, the full variable domain reads DTGVSQNPRHKITKRGQNVTFRCDPISEHNRLYWYRQTLGQGPEFLTYFQNEAQLEKSRLLSDRFSAERPKGSFSTLEIQRTEQGDSAMYLCASSLVSLVAGYTFGSGTRLTVV.

This clone was seen only a few times. The rearrangement links TRBV5-1 to TRBJ2-1, with 9 bases matching TRBD1. With V trimmed by 2 bases and J by 6 bases, 6 bases remained unmatched. Germline CDR1 is SGHRS and CDR2 is YFSETQ. The CDR3 loop spans 15 amino acids. The CDR3 coding sequence is TGCGCCAGCAGCTTCGGGACAGGGATAACCAATGAGCAGTTCTTC. Its protein is CASSFGTGITNEQFF.

J is TRBJ2-7 and V is TRBV14; D remains unclear. The CDR3 is 11 amino acids. Trimming took off 3 bases at V and 10 bases at J, with 10 bases between the two ends. CDR1 is SGHDN and CDR2 is FVKESK in the germline V gene. CDR3 amino acids: CASSHSENQYF. As DNA, the CDR3 is TGTGCCAGCAGCCACTCGGAGAACCAGTACTTC. The variable domain in full, completed from reference TRBV14 and TRBJ2-7, reads EAGVTQFPSHSVIEKGQTVTLRCDPISGHDNLYWYRRVMGKEIKFLLHFVKESKQDESGMPNNRFLAERTGGTYSTLKVQPAELEDSGVYFCASSHSENQYFGPGTRLTVT.

V and J are TRBV10-1 and TRBJ1-2; no reliable D call. Trimming cost V 2 bases and J 3 bases, with 7 bases left between them. In germline, CDR1 is WNHNN, CDR2 SYGVQD (reference sequence). The CDR3 loop spans 13 amino acids. CDR3 in DNA: TGCGCCAGCAGTGAGCTCCGGGACTATGGCTACACCTTC. This translates into CASSELRDYGYTF.

V is TRBV5-8 and J is TRBJ2-7; D uncertain. This CDR3 has 11 amino acids. The germline V and J ends were trimmed by 10 bases and 2 bases, with 10 bases remaining between them. The germline V gene has CDR1 SGHTS and CDR2 YDEGEE. The CDR3 here is CAGPFPYEQYF. The CDR3 bases are TGTGCCGGCCCTTTCCCCTACGAGCAGTACTTC.

This rearrangement joins TRBV19 to TRBJ1-3; D unresolved. The V gene lost 5 bases and the J gene lost 9 bases, with 11 bases spanning the gap. The CDR3 length is 12 residues. Germline V gene lookup returns CDR1 LNHDA and CDR2 SQIVND (reference sequence). CDR3 protein: CASSARSGTIYF. As DNA, the CDR3 is TGTGCCAGTAGTGCCCGGAGTGGCACCATATATTTT.

This clone was picked up one time. V usage is TRBV19 and J usage is TRBJ1-5, with D perhaps TRBD1 (5 bases). Trimming cost V 7 bases and J 3 bases, with 13 bases left between them. Germline CDR1 reads LNHDA; CDR2 reads SQIVND (reference sequence). CDR3 size: 14 residues. CDR3 DNA: TGTGCCAGTAAGATCCGGGGGATCAATCAGCCCCAGCATTTT. As protein: CASKIRGINQPQHF. The entire variable domain, with the rest obtained from reference TRBV19 and TRBJ1-5, is as follows: DGGITQSPKYLFRKEGQNVTLSCEQNLNHDAMYWYRQDPGQGLRLIYYSQIVNDFQKGDIAEGYSVSREKKESFPLTVTSAQKNPTAFYLCASKIRGINQPQHFGDGTRLSIL.

This sequence joins TRBV5-1 and TRBJ1-3; D may be TRBD1 (6 bases). CDR3 length: 16 residues. In germline, CDR1 is SGHRS, CDR2 YFSETQ. V was clipped by 4 bases and J by 0 bases, with 14 bases between them. CDR3 sequence reads: CASSPEGGGSGNTIYF. The CDR3 DNA reads TGCGCCAGCAGCCCGGAGGGAGGGGGCTCTGGAAACACCATATATTTT. The full variable domain, completed using reference TRBV5-1 and TRBJ1-3, is KAGVTQTPRYLIKTRGQQVTLSCSPISGHRSVSWYQQTPGQGLQFLFEYFSETQRNKGNFPGRFSGRQFSNSRSEMNVSTLELGDSALYLCASSPEGGGSGNTIYFGEGSWLTVV.

The rearrangement joins TRBV6-2 or TRBV6-3 to TRBJ2-7, with D tentatively TRBD2 (5 bases). The germline gives CDR1 MNHEY, CDR2 SVGEGT. This CDR3 has 14 amino acids. The V gene lost 4 bases and the J gene lost 2 bases, with 12 bases spanning the gap. CDR3: CASSSGIFTYEQYF. CDR3 sequence (DNA): TGTGCCAGCAGTTCCGGGATATTCACCTACGAGCAGTACTTC.

The DNA for the CDR3 is TGTGCCAGCAGCTTACCGGGACTAGCGGGAGGTTTTGCCGGGGAGCTGTTTTTT. Its translation is CASSLPGLAGGFAGELFF. This chain connects TRBV7-2 to TRBJ2-2, with TRBD2 matching over 15 bases. The CDR3 consists of 18 residues. Germline CDR1 and CDR2: SGHTA and FQGNSA. V gave up 2 bases and J gave up 6 bases; unmatched junction bases: 7.

The chain links TRBV18 to TRBJ2-2; 11 bases align to TRBD2. Germline values: CDR1 KGHSH, CDR2 LQKENI. This CDR3 is 16 amino acids long. Germline trimming cut 1 base from V and 7 bases from J; bases unmatched to any gene: 5. CDR3 protein: CASSPRTSGSGGELFF. The CDR3 DNA is TGTGCCAGCTCACCACGAACTAGCGGGAGCGGCGGGGAGCTGTTTTTT.

The chain carries TRBV6-5 and TRBJ1-4; possible D gene TRBD1, 5 bases. V was cut by 3 bases and J by 4 bases, with 12 bases left in between. From germline, CDR1 is MNHEY and CDR2 SVGAGI. The CDR3 runs to 15 residues. CDR3 sequence reads: CASSYRAGRNEKLFF. CDR3 coding DNA: TGTGCCAGCAGTTATCGGGCGGGACGTAATGAAAAACTGTTTTTT.

The chain combines TRBV9 with TRBJ2-2, with D perhaps matching TRBD1 (5 bases). The CDR3 is 11 residues long. With 5 bases removed from V and 8 bases from J, the gap between germline ends came to 7 bases. Germline V gene sequence: CDR1 SGDLS, CDR2 YYNGEE. CDR3 coding DNA: TGTGCCAGCAGAGGGGTTGGGGAGCTGTTTTTT. Encoded protein: CASRGVGELFF.

This clone has a handful of counts. The chain joins TRBV7-9 to TRBJ2-1, with 15 nucleotides matching TRBD2. This CDR3 comprises 16 residues. The germline V gene has CDR1 SEHNR and CDR2 FQNEAQ (reference sequence). With 5 bases clipped from V and 10 bases from J, the junction kept 9 bases outside the gene matches. CDR3 amino acids: CASSPAGLAGGNEQFF. CDR3 sequence (DNA): TGTGCCAGCAGCCCCGCTGGACTAGCGGGAGGGAACGAGCAGTTCTTC.

This clone has only one observation. This rearrangement joins TRBV9 to TRBJ2-1, with D maybe TRBD1 (6 bases). The CDR3 runs to 16 residues. The V and J ends lost 0 bases and 0 bases respectively, with 10 bases between them. The germline V gene has CDR1 SGDLS and CDR2 YYNGEE. CDR3 amino acids: CASSVAGTSSYNEQFF. As DNA, the CDR3 is TGTGCCAGCAGCGTAGCGGGGACAAGCTCCTACAATGAGCAGTTCTTC.